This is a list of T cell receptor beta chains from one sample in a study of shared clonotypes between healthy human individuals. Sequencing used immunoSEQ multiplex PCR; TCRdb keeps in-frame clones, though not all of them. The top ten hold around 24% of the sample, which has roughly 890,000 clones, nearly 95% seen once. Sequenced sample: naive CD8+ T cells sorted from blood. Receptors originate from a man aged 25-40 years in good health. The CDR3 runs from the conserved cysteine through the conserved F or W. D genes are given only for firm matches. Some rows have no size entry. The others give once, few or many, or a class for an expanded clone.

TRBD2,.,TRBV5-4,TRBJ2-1,TGTGCCAGCAGTCCGGAAATGGGTGATATTAGCGGGGTGGAGCAGTTCTTC,CASSPEMGDISGVEQFF
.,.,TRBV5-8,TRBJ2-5,TGTGCCAGCAGCTTGCAGATCGGCGCCCGGGACCGGGATACGACCCAGTACTTC,CASSLQIGARDRDTTQYF
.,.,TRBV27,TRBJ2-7,TGTGCCAGCAGTTTACTGGGACCAGGGTACGAGCAGTACTTC,CASSLLGPGYEQYF
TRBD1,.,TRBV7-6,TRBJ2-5,TGTGCCAGCGATAACAGGGGGGAGACCCAGTACTTC,CASDNRGETQYF
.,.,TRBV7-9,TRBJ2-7,TGTGCCAGCAGCCCCCCGAGAGCGTTTGAGCAGTACTTC,CASSPPRAFEQYF
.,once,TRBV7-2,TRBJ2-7,TGTGCCAGCAGCTTAGTCCGCCAGGGGATCTACGAGCAGTACTTC,CASSLVRQGIYEQYF
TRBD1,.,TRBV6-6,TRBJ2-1,TGTGCCAGCAGTCAGGGGGCAAATGAGCAGTTCTTC,CASSQGANEQFF
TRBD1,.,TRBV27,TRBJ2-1,TGTGCCAGCAGTTGGAAGGGGGCGCCCCGTAGTGAGCAGTTCTTC,CASSWKGAPRSEQFF
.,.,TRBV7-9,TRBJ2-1,TGTGCCAGCAGCTCCCGGGTTCTAGGGGCGGCCCAATACAATGAGCAGTTCTTC,CASSSRVLGAAQYNEQFF
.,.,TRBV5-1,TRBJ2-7,TGCGCCAGCAGCTTGGCGACGGGGGACAGTGGTTACGAGCAGTACTTC,CASSLATGDSGYEQYF
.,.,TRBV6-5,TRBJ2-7,TGTGCCAGCAGCTACCTAACAGGGACCGAGCAGTACTTC,CASSYLTGTEQYF
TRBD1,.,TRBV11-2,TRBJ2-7,TGTGCCAGCAGGTTGGGGACGGGACAGGATGGCCTCTACGAGCAGTACTTC,CASRLGTGQDGLYEQYF
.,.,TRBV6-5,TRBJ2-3,TGTGCCAGCAGTTACTCGAGGCGGCCCACAGATACGCAGTATTTT,CASSYSRRPTDTQYF
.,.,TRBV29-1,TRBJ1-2,TGCAGCGTTGAGAGTAGGGGGGGCTACACCTTC,CSVESRGGYTF
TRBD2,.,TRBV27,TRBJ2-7,TGTGCCAGCAGTCTTAGCGGGAGGAACGAGCAGTACTTC,CASSLSGRNEQYF